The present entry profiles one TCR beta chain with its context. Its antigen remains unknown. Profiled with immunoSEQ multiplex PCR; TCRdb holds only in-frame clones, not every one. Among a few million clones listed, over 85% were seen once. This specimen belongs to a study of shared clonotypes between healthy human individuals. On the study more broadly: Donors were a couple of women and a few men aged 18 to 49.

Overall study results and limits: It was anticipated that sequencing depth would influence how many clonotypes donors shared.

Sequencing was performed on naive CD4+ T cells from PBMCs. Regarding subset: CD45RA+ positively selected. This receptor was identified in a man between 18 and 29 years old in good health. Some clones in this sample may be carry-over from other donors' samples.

The DNA for the CDR3 is TGTGCCAGCATAACAGGGAACTACGAGCAGTACTTC. Translating gives CASITGNYEQYF. The rearrangement links TRBV6-4 to TRBJ2-7, with D perhaps matching TRBD1 (6 bases). This CDR3 comprises 12 residues. Trimming stripped 7 bases from V and 3 bases from J, with 10 bases between. Germline loops: CDR1 MRHNA, CDR2 SNTAGT.